One sample yielded the 20 T cell receptor beta chains listed below, sequenced in a study of T-cell reconstitution after alpha-beta-depleted transplantation in children. This sample's TCRbeta library carried unique molecular identifier barcodes. TCRdb re-called the PCR reads through MiXCR, storing one row per CDR3 protein. The sample carries about 1,000,000 distinct CDR3 sequences, roughly 29% recorded once. Source: PBMCs, mostly from graft donor cells, taken 360 days after TCRalphabeta/CD19-depleted stem cell transplant. These receptors were taken from a boy under two years old who had a stem cell transplant for SCID, so the T cells may come from the graft donor.

This chain connects TRBV3-1 to TRBJ2-1; D perhaps matches TRBD2 (7 bases). V lost 1 base to trimming and J lost 0 bases, with 10 bases between them. The CDR3 length is 16 residues. Germline V gene data show CDR1 as LGHDT and CDR2 as YNNKEL (reference sequence). CDR3 sequence (DNA): TGTGCCAGCAGCCAAGGGGGGGGCCGCTCCTACAATGAGCAGTTCTTC. This encodes CASSQGGGRSYNEQFF.

The gene calls are TRBV5-1 and TRBJ2-5; no reliable D call. This CDR3 comprises 15 residues. V was pared by 2 bases and J by 1 base, with 12 bases between. Germline assignment: CDR1 SGHRS and CDR2 YFSETQ. CDR3 amino acids: CASSLDPTAQETQYF. The DNA for the CDR3 is TGCGCCAGCAGCTTAGACCCGACCGCCCAAGAGACCCAGTACTTC.

This clonotype was recorded a few times. V and J are TRBV12-3 or TRBV12-4 and TRBJ2-1, with D perhaps matching TRBD2 (7 bases). This CDR3 comprises 15 residues. The V and J ends lost 2 bases and 9 bases respectively, with 17 bases between them. CDR3 in DNA: TGTGCCAGCAGTTTATTAGGGGGGGCCTTAGGTGAGCAGTTCTTC. Amino acids: CASSLLGGALGEQFF.

The table lists this clonotype with a few counts. The CDR3 reads CASSQNRLAGVQLDTQYF. The CDR3, as DNA: TGTGCCAGCAGCCAAAACCGGCTGGCGGGGGTACAGCTGGATACGCAGTATTTT. This chain connects TRBV3-1 to TRBJ2-3; 7 bases are a match to TRBD2. From germline, CDR1 is LGHDT and CDR2 YNNKEL (reference sequence). The V segment lost 2 bases and the J segment 6 bases; nucleotides outside the gene matches: 17. This CDR3 is built from 18 residues.

The chain joins TRBV6-1 to TRBJ2-2; TRBD1 matches 10 bases. The CDR3 runs 17 residues. With 4 bases clipped from V and 3 bases from J, the junction kept 8 bases outside the gene matches. Germline V gene data show CDR1 as MNHNS and CDR2 as SASEGT. The CDR3 DNA sequence: TGTGCCAGCAGTGGACAGGGGGCTGGGATTGACACCGGGGAGCTGTTTTTT. It codes for CASSGQGAGIDTGELFF.

This clonotype appeared a few times. The genes are TRBV7-6 and TRBJ2-5; TRBD1 agrees at 7 bases. V was pared by 8 bases and J by 5 bases, with 17 bases of the junction left unmatched. Germline-derived CDR1 and CDR2 are SGHVS and FNYEAQ. This CDR3 has 16 residues. CDR3 amino acids: CASGPGQTYVDETQYF. CDR3 nucleotide sequence: TGTGCCAGCGGACCGGGACAGACGTACGTGGATGAGACCCAGTACTTC.

This rearrangement joins TRBV7-2 to TRBJ2-2; D is unresolved. Between the trimmed V and J ends, which lost 1 base and 4 bases, there was a span of 7 bases. Germline lookup yields CDR1 SGHTA and CDR2 FQGNSA. This CDR3 is 14 amino acids long. The CDR3 DNA sequence: TGTGCCAGCAGCTTAGTATATGCCACCGGGGAGCTGTTTTTT. Protein product: CASSLVYATGELFF.

The chain has TRBV3-1 and TRBJ2-7, with TRBD1 matching over 7 bases. With 4 bases clipped from V and 3 bases from J, the junction kept 9 bases outside the gene matches. The length of the CDR3 is 15 residues. Germline V gene sequence: CDR1 LGHDT, CDR2 YNNKEL (reference sequence). CDR3 in DNA: TGTGCCAGCAGCCCTCGACAGGGAAGCATCTACGAGCAGTACTTC. It encodes CASSPRQGSIYEQYF.

This chain joins TRBV12-3 or TRBV12-4 and TRBJ2-2; tentatively, D is TRBD2 (6 bases). CDR3 size: 14 residues. Deletions cut 7 bases from V and 4 bases from J, with 13 bases between. The CDR3 spells CASTLTRVTGELFF. The DNA of the CDR3 is TGTGCCAGCACCCTGACTAGAGTCACCGGGGAGCTGTTTTTT.

This clonotype was observed a handful of times. This rearrangement joins TRBV5-5 to TRBJ2-5; D not resolved. V was pared by 1 base and J by 9 bases, with 22 bases between. CDR3 size: 16 residues. Germline values: CDR1 SGHKS, CDR2 YYEKEE (reference sequence). The CDR3 spells CASSLLSTAAVVSQYF. DNA of the CDR3: TGTGCCAGCAGCTTGTTATCGACGGCCGCGGTAGTGTCCCAGTACTTC.

V is TRBV7-3 and J is TRBJ2-1; no firm D call. The CDR3 loop spans 14 amino acids. Trimming took off 1 base at V and 5 bases at J, with 9 bases between the two ends. Germline assignment: CDR1 SGHTA and CDR2 FQGTGA. DNA of the CDR3: TGTGCCAGCAGCTTAATTCGCGGAAACAATGAGCAGTTCTTC. Residues: CASSLIRGNNEQFF. Variable domain in full (rest from reference TRBV7-3 and TRBJ2-1): GAGVSQTPSNKVTEKGKYVELRCDPISGHTALYWYRQSLGQGPEFLIYFQGTGAADDSGLPNDRFFAVRPEGSVSTLKIQRTERGDSAVYLCASSLIRGNNEQFFGPGTRLTVL.

This clonotype was seen repeatedly, ten times or more. The chain employs TRBV2 and TRBJ2-3, with 8 positions matching TRBD1. Germline trimming cut 5 bases from V and 1 base from J; bases unmatched to any gene: 8. CDR1 is SNHLY and CDR2 is FYNNEI in the germline V gene. The CDR3 covers 16 residues. This chain's CDR3 is CASSLDRGLGTDTQYF. The CDR3 region has the DNA TGTGCCAGCAGTTTAGACAGGGGTTTGGGCACAGATACGCAGTATTTT. Together with reference TRBV2 and TRBJ2-3, the CDR3 gives the full variable domain: EPEVTQTPSHQVTQMGQEVILRCVPISNHLYFYWYRQILGQKVEFLVSFYNNEISEKSEIFDDQFSVERPDGSNFTLKIRSTKLEDSAMYFCASSLDRGLGTDTQYFGPGTRLTVL.

This clonotype has just a few counts. V usage is TRBV28 and J usage is TRBJ2-1; D is possibly TRBD1 (6 bases). There are 17 residues in the CDR3. V lost 10 bases to trimming and J lost 4 bases, with 26 bases between them. Germline CDR1 reads MDHEN; CDR2 reads SYDVKM. In DNA form, the CDR3 reads TGTGCCACAGTTTCCCTCAACAGGGTTGGGGTTTACAATGAGCAGTTCTTC. It codes for CATVSLNRVGVYNEQFF.

This clonotype was counted only a few times. The chain is built from TRBV7-8 and TRBJ2-2; 8 bases fit TRBD2. The CDR3 is made up of 18 amino acids. The germline gives CDR1 SGHVS, CDR2 FQNEAQ. Germline trimming cut 4 bases from V and 3 bases from J; bases unmatched to any gene: 13. CDR3 sequence: CASSSKVAGGRDTGELFF. CDR3 DNA: TGTGCCAGCAGCTCCAAGGTTGCGGGGGGTCGGGACACCGGGGAGCTGTTTTTT.

This clonotype was counted a few times. The V call is TRBV18, the J call TRBJ2-7; a weak D match, TRBD2 (6 bases). CDR1 and CDR2 (germline): KGHSH, LQKENI. This CDR3 contains 13 residues. Trimming took 5 bases from V and 5 from J, leaving 13 bases between them. This CDR3 reads CASSGPGLHEQYF. In DNA form, the CDR3 reads TGTGCCAGCTCAGGGCCGGGACTTCACGAGCAGTACTTC.

This chain connects TRBV7-2 to TRBJ2-7, with 9 positions matching TRBD2. The ends lost 5 bases at V and 6 bases at J; junction bases unmatched: 14. The CDR3 is made up of 16 amino acids. Germline CDR1 SGHTA, CDR2 FQGNSA. CDR3 nucleotide sequence: TGTGCCAGCAGCCCGAATGGGGCGGGGGGGCCACTCGAGCAGTACTTC. Residues: CASSPNGAGGPLEQYF. The variable domain in full, completed from reference TRBV7-2 and TRBJ2-7, reads GAGVSQSPSNKVTEKGKDVELRCDPISGHTALYWYRQSLGQGLEFLIYFQGNSAPDKSGLPSDRFSAERTGGSVSTLTIQRTQQEDSAVYLCASSPNGAGGPLEQYFGPGTRLTVT.

The chain employs TRBV20-1 and TRBJ2-2; 8 nucleotides match TRBD2. Per germline, CDR1 DFQATT and CDR2 SNEGSKA (reference sequence). After removal of 4 bases from V and 2 bases from J, the junction contained 6 bases not matched to a gene. The CDR3 has 15 amino acids. The CDR3 region has the DNA TGCAGTGCTATGATCGGGGGGGCCAACACCGGGGAGCTGTTTTTT. Translating it yields CSAMIGGANTGELFF.

The chain carries TRBV6-1 and TRBJ1-2; 10 bases map to TRBD1. The CDR3 runs to 14 residues. Germline loops: CDR1 MNHNS, CDR2 SASEGT. The ends lost 8 bases at V and 4 bases at J; junction bases unmatched: 7. The CDR3: CASSVGQGIYGYTF. The CDR3 nucleotides are TGTGCCAGCTCGGTGGGACAGGGGATCTATGGCTACACCTTC.

V gene TRBV6-1 combines with J gene TRBJ2-1; 8 bases fit TRBD1. CDR1 and CDR2 (germline): MNHNS, SASEGT. There are 18 residues in the CDR3. The junction had 18 bases not matched to a gene; V was cut back by 2 bases and J by 9 bases. For the CDR3, the DNA is TGTGCCAGCAGTGAAAGGGTGTTGGGTCAGGGGGCGCGAAGTGAGCAGTTCTTC. Protein sequence: CASSERVLGQGARSEQFF.

This clonotype was seen only a few times. J is TRBJ2-1 and V is TRBV28, with 14 nucleotides matching TRBD2. V lost 5 bases and J lost 9; bases outside the gene matches: 9. This CDR3 has 16 residues. Per germline, CDR1 MDHEN and CDR2 SYDVKM. The CDR3, as DNA: TGTGCCAGCAGTCGTCCGGGGACTAGCGGGGGCCGTGAGCAGTTCTTC. It encodes CASSRPGTSGGREQFF.